Following are 18 T cell receptor beta chains from one sample sequenced in a study of cytomegalovirus exposure and HLA in healthy donors. Both 60 Vbeta primers and 13 Jbeta primers went into the PCR. The assay was immunoSEQ multiplex PCR, and TCRdb's table has in-frame clones only and misses some. The sample holds tens of thousands of clones, around 63% seen once. Sequenced input: PBMCs. Receptors originate from a woman aged 25 to 39 in good health and CMV-seronegative.

This clone has just a few counts. J is TRBJ2-1 and V is TRBV7-3; TRBD2 aligns across 12 bases. V trimming: 5 bases; J trimming: 2 bases; junction bases outside the gene matches: 4. The CDR3 loop spans 16 amino acids. CDR1 SGHTA and CDR2 FQGTGA come from the germline V gene. CDR3: CASSPSGGATYNEQFF. Here the CDR3 DNA reads TGTGCCAGCAGCCCTAGCGGGGGGGCCACCTACAATGAGCAGTTCTTC.

V gene TRBV15 combines with J gene TRBJ2-1; the D is unclear. CDR1 is LNHNV, CDR2 YYDKDF, per germline (reference sequence). There are 14 residues in the CDR3. V dropped 5 bases and J dropped 2 bases, with 10 bases sitting between them. The CDR3 loop is CATSAGSAYNEQFF. In DNA form, the CDR3 reads TGTGCCACCAGCGCTGGAAGCGCCTACAATGAGCAGTTCTTC.

The CDR3 DNA sequence: TGTGCCAGCACCCGACAGGGGGCAAGACAGCCCCAGCATTTT. It translates to CASTRQGARQPQHF. The J gene is TRBJ1-5, the V gene TRBV28, with 10 bases lining up with TRBD1. V was pared by 7 bases and J by 7 bases, with 7 bases of the junction left unmatched. Germline-derived CDR1 and CDR2 are MDHEN and SYDVKM. The CDR3 is 14 amino acids. Combining the CDR3 with reference TRBV28 and TRBJ1-5 gives the whole variable domain DVKVTQSSRYLVKRTGEKVFLECVQDMDHENMFWYRQDPGLGLRLIYFSYDVKMKEKGDIPEGYSVSREKKERFSLILESASTNQTSMYLCASTRQGARQPQHFGDGTRLSIL.

This clone was seen a single time. V and J are TRBV5-1 and TRBJ1-4; TRBD1 might be the D (5 bases). CDR3 length: 14 residues. V was cut by 1 base and J by 3 bases, with 7 bases left in between. The germline CDR1 and CDR2 sequences are SGHRS and YFSETQ. Here the CDR3 DNA reads TGCGCCAGCAGCTTGTGGGGGGCTAATGAAAAACTGTTTTTT. Translation: CASSLWGANEKLFF.

The chain is built from TRBV4-1 and TRBJ2-1, with TRBD1 as a possible D gene (5 bases). The CDR3 is 14 amino acids. Germline V gene sequence: CDR1 MGHRA, CDR2 YSYEKL. Trimming removed 3 bases from V and 3 bases from J, with 9 bases in between. The CDR3 DNA reads as TGCGCCAGCAGCCACAGTGACAGCTACAATGAGCAGTTCTTC. It translates to CASSHSDSYNEQFF.

V and J are TRBV19 and TRBJ1-5, with D possibly TRBD1 on 6 matching bases. Germline V gene lookup returns CDR1 LNHDA and CDR2 SQIVND (reference sequence). The CDR3 sequence is 13 residues long. The V end lost 6 bases, the J end lost 10 bases, and 16 bases lay between the germline ends. CDR3 protein: CASRRGSQGPQHF. In DNA form, the CDR3 reads TGTGCCAGTAGGAGGGGGAGCCAGGGTCCCCAGCATTTT.

The CDR3 DNA sequence: TGTGCCAGCAGCTTCTCTACCGGGACAGGGAGGAACACCATATATTTT. This codes for CASSFSTGTGRNTIYF. The chain joins TRBV11-3 to TRBJ1-3; 9 bases agree with TRBD1. Germline values: CDR1 SGHNT, CDR2 YENEEA. Trimming cost V 3 bases and J 7 bases; bases outside gene matches: 10. The CDR3 spans 16 residues.

The chain joins TRBV7-6 to TRBJ2-5; D remains unclear. The CDR3 is 17 amino acids. Deletions cut 4 bases from V and 5 bases from J, with 23 bases between. The germline gives CDR1 SGHVS, CDR2 FNYEAQ. CDR3 DNA: TGTGCCAGCAGCTCCTATGCCGGCCCCTTCCTCGGGGAGACCCAGTACTTC. Translated: CASSSYAGPFLGETQYF.

The rearrangement links TRBV5-1 to TRBJ2-5; 8 bases line up with TRBD1. V lost 5 bases and J lost 5; bases outside the gene matches: 5. This CDR3 is built from 13 residues. Germline-derived CDR1 and CDR2 are SGHRS and YFSETQ. The chain's CDR3 is CASSQGAGETQYF. The CDR3 nucleotides read TGCGCCAGCAGTCAGGGGGCGGGGGAGACCCAGTACTTC.

This clone was seen a handful of times. The chain carries TRBV5-6 and TRBJ1-3; the D is unclear. Trimming took off 2 bases at V and 1 base at J, with 10 bases between the two ends. CDR3 length: 15 residues. Per the germline V gene, CDR1 is SGHDT and CDR2 is YYEEEE. CDR3 nucleotides: TGTGCCAGCAGCTTAATCTCGGGGTCTGGAAACACCATATATTTT. Protein product: CASSLISGSGNTIYF.

V usage is TRBV7-8 and J usage is TRBJ2-1; 7 positions match TRBD1. The junction had 2 bases not matched to a gene; V was cut back by 3 bases and J by 0 bases. CDR1 is SGHVS and CDR2 is FQNEAQ in the germline V gene. The CDR3 is 15 amino acids. CDR3: CASSFRDSSYNEQFF. The CDR3 nucleotides read TGTGCCAGCAGCTTTCGGGACAGCTCCTACAATGAGCAGTTCTTC.

The rearrangement uses TRBV2 and TRBJ1-1; 10 positions match TRBD1. Germline lookup yields CDR1 SNHLY and CDR2 FYNNEI. This CDR3 spans 15 amino acids. The trim removed 3 bases at V and 1 base at J, leaving 2 bases unmatched. CDR3 bases: TGTGCCAGCAGTGATTGGGACAGGGGGAACACTGAAGCTTTCTTT. Amino acids: CASSDWDRGNTEAFF. Supplemented by reference TRBV2 and TRBJ1-1, the full variable domain reads EPEVTQTPSHQVTQMGQEVILRCVPISNHLYFYWYRQILGQKVEFLVSFYNNEISEKSEIFDDQFSVERPDGSNFTLKIRSTKLEDSAMYFCASSDWDRGNTEAFFGQGTRLTVV.

This clone has a handful of counts. The V and J genes are TRBV6-5 and TRBJ2-1; 7 positions agree with TRBD1. V shed 6 bases and J 3 bases; nucleotides not matched to a gene: 5. Germline V gives CDR1 MNHEY, CDR2 SVGAGI. The CDR3 covers 14 residues. CDR3 in amino acids: CASSPPGGYNEQFF. DNA for the CDR3: TGTGCCAGCAGCCCTCCAGGGGGCTACAATGAGCAGTTCTTC.

This clone was seen more than once but under ten times. The CDR3 loop is CASSREGGWTEAFF. The CDR3 DNA reads as TGTGCCAGCAGCCGGGAAGGTGGGTGGACTGAAGCTTTCTTT. The chain is built from TRBV5-8 and TRBJ1-1; unclear D gene. Trimming removed 4 bases at V and 5 bases at J, with 15 bases between. The CDR3 is made up of 14 amino acids. CDR1 and CDR2 (germline): SGHTS, YDEGEE. Together with reference TRBV5-8 and TRBJ1-1, the CDR3 gives the full variable domain: EAGVTQSPTHLIKTRGQQATLRCSPISGHTSVYWYQQALGLGLQFLLWYDEGEERNRGNFPPRFSGRQFPNYSSELNVNALELEDSALYLCASSREGGWTEAFFGQGTRLTVV.

This clone came up a few times. The V gene is TRBV19, the J gene TRBJ2-2; D perhaps matches TRBD1 (6 bases). The germline V gene encodes CDR1 LNHDA and CDR2 SQIVND (reference sequence). This CDR3 is built from 15 residues. V gave up 2 bases and J gave up 2 bases, with 9 bases separating them. The CDR3 loop is CASSITGQNTGELFF. The DNA for the CDR3 is TGTGCCAGTAGTATAACAGGGCAAAACACCGGGGAGCTGTTTTTT.

The J gene is TRBJ1-2, the V gene TRBV28; 7 bases match TRBD1. CDR1 is MDHEN, CDR2 SYDVKM, per germline. This CDR3 comprises 14 residues. Trimming removed 5 bases from V and 5 bases from J; junction bases left unmatched: 8. The CDR3, as DNA: TGTGCCAGCAGTCCACCGGACAGGTTGTATGGCTACACCTTC. Translating it yields CASSPPDRLYGYTF.

The rearrangement uses TRBV7-2 and TRBJ2-1, with 9 bases fitting TRBD1. Germline V CDR1 and CDR2: SGHTA, FQGNSA. There are 15 residues in the CDR3. V was clipped by 5 bases and J by 2 bases; unmatched bases: 4. This CDR3 reads CASSPGTGTYNEQFF. CDR3 sequence (DNA): TGTGCCAGCAGCCCGGGGACAGGGACCTACAATGAGCAGTTCTTC. Together with reference TRBV7-2 and TRBJ2-1, the CDR3 gives the full variable domain: GAGVSQSPSNKVTEKGKDVELRCDPISGHTALYWYRQSLGQGLEFLIYFQGNSAPDKSGLPSDRFSAERTGGSVSTLTIQRTQQEDSAVYLCASSPGTGTYNEQFFGPGTRLTVL.

The chain uses TRBV7-2 and TRBJ2-5; 8 bases are shared with TRBD1. Germline V gene data show CDR1 as SGHTA and CDR2 as FQGNSA. The length of the CDR3 is 13 residues. V was clipped by 5 bases and J by 7 bases; unmatched bases: 6. The CDR3 DNA sequence: TGTGCCAGCAGCCCAGACAGGGGTGCGACCCAGTACTTC. This translates into CASSPDRGATQYF.